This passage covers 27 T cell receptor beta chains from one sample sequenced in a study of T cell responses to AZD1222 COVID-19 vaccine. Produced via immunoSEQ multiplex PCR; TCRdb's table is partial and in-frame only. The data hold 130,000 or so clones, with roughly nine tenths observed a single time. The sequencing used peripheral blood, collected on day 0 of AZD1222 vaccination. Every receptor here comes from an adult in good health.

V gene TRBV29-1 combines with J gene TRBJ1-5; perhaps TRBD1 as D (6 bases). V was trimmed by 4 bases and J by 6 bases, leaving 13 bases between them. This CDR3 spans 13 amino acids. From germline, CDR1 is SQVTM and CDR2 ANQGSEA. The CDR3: CSVGRGAGQPQHF. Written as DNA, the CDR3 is TGCAGCGTTGGTAGGGGGGCTGGTCAGCCCCAGCATTTT.

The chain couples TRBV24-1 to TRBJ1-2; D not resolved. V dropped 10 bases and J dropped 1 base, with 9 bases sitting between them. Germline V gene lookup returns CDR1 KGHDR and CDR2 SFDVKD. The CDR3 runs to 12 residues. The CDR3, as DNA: TGTGCCACTAGCGGCTTTAACTATGGCTACACCTTC. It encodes CATSGFNYGYTF.

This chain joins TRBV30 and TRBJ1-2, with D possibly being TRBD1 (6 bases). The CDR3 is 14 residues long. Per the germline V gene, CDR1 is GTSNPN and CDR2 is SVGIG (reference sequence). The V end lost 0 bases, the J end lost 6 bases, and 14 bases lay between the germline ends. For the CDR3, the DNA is TGTGCCTGGAGTGTAGACAGGACACTAGATGGCTACACCTTC. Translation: CAWSVDRTLDGYTF.

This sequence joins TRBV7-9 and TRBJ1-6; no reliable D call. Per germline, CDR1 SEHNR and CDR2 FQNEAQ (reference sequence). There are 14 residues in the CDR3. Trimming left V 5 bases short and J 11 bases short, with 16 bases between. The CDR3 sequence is CASSPDLSGTPLHF. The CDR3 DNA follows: TGTGCCAGCAGCCCGGACCTTTCTGGGACACCCCTCCACTTT.

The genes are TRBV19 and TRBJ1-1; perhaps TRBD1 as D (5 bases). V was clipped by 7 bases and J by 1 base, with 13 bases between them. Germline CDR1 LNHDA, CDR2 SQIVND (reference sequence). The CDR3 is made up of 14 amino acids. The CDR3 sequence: CASTLGGRNTEAFF. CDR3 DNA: TGTGCCAGTACCCTTGGGGGGAGGAACACTGAAGCTTTCTTT.

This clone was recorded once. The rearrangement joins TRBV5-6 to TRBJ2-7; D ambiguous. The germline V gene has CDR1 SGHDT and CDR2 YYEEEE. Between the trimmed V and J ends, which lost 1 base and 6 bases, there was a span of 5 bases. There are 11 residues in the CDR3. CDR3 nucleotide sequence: TGTGCCAGCAGCTTGCGCCGCGAGCAGTACTTC. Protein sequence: CASSLRREQYF.

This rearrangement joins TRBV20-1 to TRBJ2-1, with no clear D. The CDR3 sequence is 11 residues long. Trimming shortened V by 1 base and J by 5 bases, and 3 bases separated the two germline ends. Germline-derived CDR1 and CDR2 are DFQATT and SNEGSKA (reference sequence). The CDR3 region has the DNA TGCAGTGCTAGAGCCGACAATGAGCAGTTCTTC. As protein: CSARADNEQFF.

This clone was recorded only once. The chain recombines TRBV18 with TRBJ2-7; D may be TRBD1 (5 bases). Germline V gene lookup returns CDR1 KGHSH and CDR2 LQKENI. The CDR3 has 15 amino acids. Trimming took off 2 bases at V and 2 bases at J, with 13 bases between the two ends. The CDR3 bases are TGTGCCAGCTCACCAGGGCAGGGATTCACCTACGAGCAGTACTTC. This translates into CASSPGQGFTYEQYF.

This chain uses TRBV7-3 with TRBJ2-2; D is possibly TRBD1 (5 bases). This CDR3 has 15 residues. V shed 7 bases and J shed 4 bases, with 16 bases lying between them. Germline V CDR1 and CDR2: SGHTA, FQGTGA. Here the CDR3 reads CASTEQGTGTGELFF. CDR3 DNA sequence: TGTGCCAGCACCGAGCAGGGAACCGGCACCGGGGAGCTGTTTTTT.

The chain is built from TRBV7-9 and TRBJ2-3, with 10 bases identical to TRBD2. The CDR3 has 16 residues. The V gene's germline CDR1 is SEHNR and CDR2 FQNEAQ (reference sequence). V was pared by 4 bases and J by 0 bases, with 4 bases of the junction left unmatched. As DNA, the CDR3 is TGTGCCAGCAGCTCTGGACTAGCGGCTAGCACAGATACGCAGTATTTT. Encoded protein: CASSSGLAASTDTQYF.

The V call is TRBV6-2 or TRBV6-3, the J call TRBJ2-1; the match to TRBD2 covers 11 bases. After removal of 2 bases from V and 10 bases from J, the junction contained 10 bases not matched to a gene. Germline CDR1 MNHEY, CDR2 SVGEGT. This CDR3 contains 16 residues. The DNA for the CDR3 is TGTGCCAGCAGTTACCACCCCCTGACTAGCGGGATCGAGCAGTTCTTC. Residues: CASSYHPLTSGIEQFF.

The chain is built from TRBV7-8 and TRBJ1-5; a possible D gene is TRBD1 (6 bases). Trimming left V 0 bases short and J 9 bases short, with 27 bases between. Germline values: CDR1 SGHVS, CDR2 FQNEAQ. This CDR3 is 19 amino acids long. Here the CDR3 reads CASSLAGGAAGNLVSPQHF. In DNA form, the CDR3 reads TGTGCCAGCAGCTTAGCGGGGGGGGCGGCCGGTAATTTGGTTTCGCCCCAGCATTTT.

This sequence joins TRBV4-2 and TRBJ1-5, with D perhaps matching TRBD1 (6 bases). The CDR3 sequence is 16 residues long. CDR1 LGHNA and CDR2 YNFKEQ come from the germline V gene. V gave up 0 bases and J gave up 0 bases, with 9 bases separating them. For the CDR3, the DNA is TGTGCCAGCAGCCAAGAATGGACAGATAGCAATCAGCCCCAGCATTTT. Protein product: CASSQEWTDSNQPQHF.

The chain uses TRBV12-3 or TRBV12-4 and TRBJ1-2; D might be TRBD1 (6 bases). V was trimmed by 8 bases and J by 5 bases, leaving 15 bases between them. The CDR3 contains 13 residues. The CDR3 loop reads CASGPRGAYGYTF. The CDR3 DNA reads TGTGCCAGCGGTCCTCGGGGGGCGTATGGCTACACCTTC.

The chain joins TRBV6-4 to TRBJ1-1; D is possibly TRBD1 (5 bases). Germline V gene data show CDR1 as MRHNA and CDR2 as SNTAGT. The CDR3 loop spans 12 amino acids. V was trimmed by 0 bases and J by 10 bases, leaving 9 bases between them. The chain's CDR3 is CASSDSWGVAFF. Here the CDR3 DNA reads TGTGCCAGCAGTGACTCCTGGGGCGTAGCTTTCTTT.

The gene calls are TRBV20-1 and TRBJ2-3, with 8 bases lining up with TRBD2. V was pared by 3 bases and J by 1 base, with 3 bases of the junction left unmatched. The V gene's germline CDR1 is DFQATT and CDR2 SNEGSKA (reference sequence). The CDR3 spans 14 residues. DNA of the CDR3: TGCAGTGCTAGTCCAGCGGGAGGCACAGATACGCAGTATTTT. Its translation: CSASPAGGTDTQYF.

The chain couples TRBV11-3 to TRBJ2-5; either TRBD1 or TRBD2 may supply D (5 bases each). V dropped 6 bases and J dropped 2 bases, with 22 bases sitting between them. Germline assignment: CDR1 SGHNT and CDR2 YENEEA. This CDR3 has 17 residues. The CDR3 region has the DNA TGTGCCAGCAGGGATAGGGGTCGAGCGGAGCCACAAGAGACCCAGTACTTC. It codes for CASRDRGRAEPQETQYF.

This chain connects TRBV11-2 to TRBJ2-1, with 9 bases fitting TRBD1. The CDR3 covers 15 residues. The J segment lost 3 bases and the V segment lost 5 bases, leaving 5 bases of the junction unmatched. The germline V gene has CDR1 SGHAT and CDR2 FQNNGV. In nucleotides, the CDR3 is TGTGCCAGCAGCCCGGACAGGGGCTACTACAATGAGCAGTTCTTC. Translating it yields CASSPDRGYYNEQFF.

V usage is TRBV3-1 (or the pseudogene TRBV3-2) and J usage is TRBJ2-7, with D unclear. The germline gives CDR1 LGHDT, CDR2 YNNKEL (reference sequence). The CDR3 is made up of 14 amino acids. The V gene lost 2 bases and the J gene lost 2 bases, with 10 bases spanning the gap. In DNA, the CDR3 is TGTGCCAGCAGCCAAACCGGGCCCACCTACGAGCAGTACTTC. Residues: CASSQTGPTYEQYF.

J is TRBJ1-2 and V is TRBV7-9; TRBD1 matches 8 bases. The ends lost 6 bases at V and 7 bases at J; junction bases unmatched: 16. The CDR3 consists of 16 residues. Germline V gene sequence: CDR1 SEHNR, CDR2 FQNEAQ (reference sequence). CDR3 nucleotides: TGTGCCAGCAGGCCGAACTTGGACAGGGTGAGGAGTGGCTACACCTTC. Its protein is CASRPNLDRVRSGYTF.

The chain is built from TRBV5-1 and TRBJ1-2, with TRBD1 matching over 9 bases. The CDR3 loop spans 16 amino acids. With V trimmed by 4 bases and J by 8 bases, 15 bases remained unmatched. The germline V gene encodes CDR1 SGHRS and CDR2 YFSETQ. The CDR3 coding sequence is TGCGCCAGCAGCCCCGGGACAGGGACAATTTTCGGCGGCTACACCTTC. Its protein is CASSPGTGTIFGGYTF.

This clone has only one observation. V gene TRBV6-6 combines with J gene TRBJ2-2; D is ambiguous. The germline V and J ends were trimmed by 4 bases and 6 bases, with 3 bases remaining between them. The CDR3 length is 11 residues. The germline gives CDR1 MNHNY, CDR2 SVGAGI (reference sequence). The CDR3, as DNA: TGTGCCAGCAGTTTCCCCGGGGAGCTGTTTTTT. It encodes CASSFPGELFF.

The DNA for the CDR3 is TGTGCCAGTTCTCGCCGGGGGGGCGGGGGCACTGAAGCTTTCTTT. It codes for CASSRRGGGGTEAFF. The chain has TRBV6-5 and TRBJ1-1, with D possibly TRBD1 on 6 matching bases. Deletions cut 9 bases from V and 4 bases from J, with 21 bases between. This CDR3 region has 15 residues. Germline lookup yields CDR1 MNHEY and CDR2 SVGAGI.

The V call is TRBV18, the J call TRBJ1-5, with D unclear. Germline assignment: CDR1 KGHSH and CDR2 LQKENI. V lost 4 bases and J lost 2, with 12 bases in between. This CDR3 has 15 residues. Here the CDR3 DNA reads TGTGCCAGCTCACTTGGGCCCTGGGGCAATCAGCCCCAGCATTTT. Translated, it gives CASSLGPWGNQPQHF. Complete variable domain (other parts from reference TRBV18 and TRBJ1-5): NAGVMQNPRHLVRRRGQEARLRCSPMKGHSHVYWYRQLPEEGLKFMVYLQKENIIDESGMPKERFSAEFPKEGPSILRIQQVVRGDSAAYFCASSLGPWGNQPQHFGDGTRLSIL.

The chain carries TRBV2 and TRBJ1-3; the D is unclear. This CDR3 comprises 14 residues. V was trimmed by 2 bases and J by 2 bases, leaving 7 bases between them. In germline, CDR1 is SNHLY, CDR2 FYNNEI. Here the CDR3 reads CASSELEPGNTIYF. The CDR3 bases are TGTGCCAGCAGTGAACTGGAACCTGGAAACACCATATATTTT.

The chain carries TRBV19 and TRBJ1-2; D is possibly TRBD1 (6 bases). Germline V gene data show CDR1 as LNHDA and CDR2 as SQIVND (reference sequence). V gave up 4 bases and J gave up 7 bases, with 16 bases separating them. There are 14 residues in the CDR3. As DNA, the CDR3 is TGTGCCAGTAGTAGAGGGGGTGCCCAGGGTGGCTACACCTTC. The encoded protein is CASSRGGAQGGYTF.

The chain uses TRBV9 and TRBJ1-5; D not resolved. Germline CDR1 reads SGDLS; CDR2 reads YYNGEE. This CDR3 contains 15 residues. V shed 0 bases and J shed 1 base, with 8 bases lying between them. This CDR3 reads CASSVGVGSNQPQHF. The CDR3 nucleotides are TGTGCCAGCAGCGTAGGGGTCGGGAGCAATCAGCCCCAGCATTTT.